Presented here are 30 T cell receptor beta chains from one specimen sequenced in a study of CD4 T cells in relation to SARS-CoV-2 and coronaviruses. Repertoires were generated with immunoSEQ multiplex PCR, while TCRdb's copy carries only in-frame clones and drops some. The table has about 64,000 clones, 94% seen once. The unexposed donors gave CD4+ T cells in 2011-2018, prior to COVID-19. The source material was naive CD4+ T cells from PBMCs. Specified subset: naive CD4+ T cells isolated by negative enrichment. The receptors shown here come from a human donor in good health.

The chain carries TRBV3-1 (or the pseudogene TRBV3-2) and TRBJ2-7; the match to TRBD1 covers 8 bases. CDR3 length equals 15 residues. V dropped 4 bases and J dropped 4; count of bases not matched to a gene: 9. CDR1 is LGHDT, CDR2 YNNKEL, per germline (reference sequence). The CDR3 sequence: CASSLTGTGPYEQYF. The CDR3 nucleotides read TGTGCCAGCAGCCTAACCGGGACAGGCCCTTACGAGCAGTACTTC.

This rearrangement joins TRBV6-1 to TRBJ1-6, with D possibly being TRBD1 (5 bases). The germline V gene encodes CDR1 MNHNS and CDR2 SASEGT. The CDR3 covers 16 residues. V lost 3 bases, J lost 10 bases, and 19 bases lay in between. In nucleotides, the CDR3 is TGTGCCAGCAGTGATCGGTCCGCCCAGGGCGGATCACCCCTCCACTTT. It specifies CASSDRSAQGGSPLHF.

This chain joins TRBV10-1 and TRBJ2-3, with a tentative D call TRBD1 (5 bases). Trimming shortened V by 2 bases and J by 2 bases, and 11 bases separated the two germline ends. CDR1 and CDR2 (germline): WNHNN, SYGVQD (reference sequence). The CDR3 loop spans 15 amino acids. The CDR3 DNA is TGCGCCAGCAGTGAGAACAGGTTACACACAGATACGCAGTATTTT. It encodes CASSENRLHTDTQYF.

The chain joins TRBV4-2 to TRBJ2-3; TRBD1 is a possible D gene (5 bases). CDR1 is LGHNA, CDR2 YNFKEQ, per germline. With 1 base removed from V and 4 bases from J, the gap between germline ends came to 18 bases. The CDR3 has 17 residues. CDR3 bases: TGTGCCAGCAGCCAAGGGGTTAGTGACAGTACCGCAGATACGCAGTATTTT. Encoded protein: CASSQGVSDSTADTQYF.

This chain joins TRBV19 and TRBJ2-7; 9 bases align to TRBD2. The V segment lost 0 bases and the J segment 5 bases; nucleotides outside the gene matches: 11. CDR1 and CDR2 from the germline V gene are LNHDA and SQIVND (reference sequence). The CDR3 loop spans 17 amino acids. The CDR3 DNA reads as TGTGCCAGTAGTATAGAACTAGCGGGTGCCCGTTCCCACGAGCAGTACTTC. Translation: CASSIELAGARSHEQYF. Complete variable domain (other parts from reference TRBV19 and TRBJ2-7): DGGITQSPKYLFRKEGQNVTLSCEQNLNHDAMYWYRQDPGQGLRLIYYSQIVNDFQKGDIAEGYSVSREKKESFPLTVTSAQKNPTAFYLCASSIELAGARSHEQYFGPGTRLTVT.

The gene calls are TRBV27 and TRBJ1-4; D is undetermined. V lost 5 bases to trimming and J lost 1 base, with 14 bases between them. The CDR3 extends over 16 amino acids. The germline V gene has CDR1 MNHEY and CDR2 SMNVEV (reference sequence). In DNA, the CDR3 is TGTGCCAGCAGTCCCCTGGTATGGGGAACTAATGAAAAACTGTTTTTT. It codes for CASSPLVWGTNEKLFF.

The J gene is TRBJ1-2, the V gene TRBV2; a weak D match, TRBD1 (5 bases). CDR1 is SNHLY, CDR2 FYNNEI, per germline. CDR3 length equals 14 residues. V shed 3 bases and J shed 6 bases, with 14 bases lying between them. CDR3 nucleotides: TGTGCCAGCAGTGAGGCCGGCAGGGTGAATGGCTACACCTTC. Its protein is CASSEAGRVNGYTF.

V gene TRBV11-3 combines with J gene TRBJ2-1, with 9 positions matching TRBD2. Germline V gene lookup returns CDR1 SGHNT and CDR2 YENEEA. This CDR3 is 18 amino acids long. Trimming at V came to 0 bases and at J to 6 bases, leaving 12 bases not matched to a gene. CDR3 loop: CASSLDRASGNIGNEQFF. The CDR3 nucleotides read TGTGCCAGCAGCTTAGATCGGGCTAGCGGGAATATAGGCAATGAGCAGTTCTTC.

This chain joins TRBV19 and TRBJ2-5; TRBD2 agrees at 11 bases. With 5 bases clipped from V and 7 bases from J, the junction kept 15 bases outside the gene matches. Germline CDR1 LNHDA, CDR2 SQIVND (reference sequence). This CDR3 comprises 17 residues. In nucleotides, the CDR3 is TGTGCCAGTAGTGTACTTCTAGCGGGAGGTAATCGAGGGACCCAGTACTTC. Translation gives CASSVLLAGGNRGTQYF.

This chain joins TRBV7-3 and TRBJ2-1; 13 bases are a match to TRBD2. Germline trimming cut 5 bases from V and 6 bases from J; bases unmatched to any gene: 4. The CDR3 consists of 15 residues. In germline, CDR1 is SGHTA, CDR2 FQGTGA. As DNA, the CDR3 is TGTGCCAGCAGCCCAAGACTAGCGGGAGGCAATGAGCAGTTCTTC. Its translation is CASSPRLAGGNEQFF.

CDR3 sequence (DNA): TGTGCCAGCAGTTCCCGACTAGCGGGAGGGTACGAGCAGTACTTC. Translated, it gives CASSSRLAGGYEQYF. The chain links TRBV6-5 to TRBJ2-7, with TRBD2 matching over 14 bases. The length of the CDR3 is 15 residues. CDR1 MNHEY and CDR2 SVGAGI come from the germline V gene. J lost 4 bases, V lost 4 bases, and 3 bases had no gene match.

This sequence joins TRBV4-1 and TRBJ2-1, with D possibly TRBD1 on 7 matching bases. The CDR3 sequence is 15 residues long. Looked up from germline, CDR1 is MGHRA and CDR2 is YSYEKL. V lost 3 bases and J lost 6, with 15 bases in between. The CDR3 spells CASSHQGGGGNEQFF. The CDR3 nucleotides are TGCGCCAGCAGCCACCAGGGGGGCGGCGGCAATGAGCAGTTCTTC.

The chain combines TRBV6-5 with TRBJ2-1; TRBD1 is a possible D gene (5 bases). Per the germline V gene, CDR1 is MNHEY and CDR2 is SVGAGI. Trimming removed 0 bases at V and 7 bases at J, with 16 bases between. This CDR3 is 16 amino acids long. The CDR3 coding sequence is TGTGCCAGCAGTTACTCGATGGTAGGGGATGGGAATGAGCAGTTCTTC. Translated: CASSYSMVGDGNEQFF.

This clone appeared a single time. The chain's CDR3 is CASSLRVQQYF. The CDR3 region has the DNA TGTGCCAGCAGTCTAAGGGTACAGCAGTACTTC. The rearrangement links TRBV28 to TRBJ2-7, with D uncertain. The CDR3 extends over 11 amino acids. The germline CDR1 and CDR2 sequences are MDHEN and SYDVKM. V was pared by 5 bases and J by 8 bases, with 10 bases between.

The rearrangement uses TRBV18 and TRBJ2-7, with D possibly TRBD2 on 6 matching bases. Germline V gene sequence: CDR1 KGHSH, CDR2 LQKENI. The V and J ends lost 3 bases and 3 bases respectively, with 12 bases between them. This CDR3 spans 14 amino acids. The CDR3 region has the DNA TGTGCCAGCTCACCGGACTGGGGGGTCTACGAGCAGTACTTC. Protein product: CASSPDWGVYEQYF.

The chain joins TRBV19 to TRBJ1-1; D remains unclear. Germline CDR1 is LNHDA and CDR2 is SQIVND (reference sequence). This CDR3 spans 14 amino acids. V lost 5 bases and J lost 6, with 16 bases in between. The chain's CDR3 is CASSVPSKVSEAFF. The CDR3 DNA sequence: TGTGCCAGTAGTGTGCCCTCCAAAGTTTCTGAAGCTTTCTTT.

This chain connects TRBV27 to TRBJ1-2; the match to TRBD1 covers 11 bases. Germline loops: CDR1 MNHEY, CDR2 SMNVEV (reference sequence). This CDR3 is built from 15 residues. J was trimmed by 0 bases and V by 6 bases; bases with no gene match: 3. The CDR3 region has the DNA TGTGCCAGCAGAAGGACAGGGGGCCCTAACTATGGCTACACCTTC. It encodes CASRRTGGPNYGYTF.

The V and J genes are TRBV4-1 and TRBJ1-1, with 7 bases lining up with TRBD1. The germline V gene has CDR1 MGHRA and CDR2 YSYEKL. V lost 0 bases, J lost 2 bases, and 6 bases stayed unmatched. This CDR3 region has 16 residues. Written as DNA, the CDR3 is TGCGCCAGCAGCCAAGATATTAACAGGGGAAACACTGAAGCTTTCTTT. Translated: CASSQDINRGNTEAFF.

The chain is built from TRBV28 and TRBJ2-1; no reliable D call. Germline-derived CDR1 and CDR2 are MDHEN and SYDVKM. This CDR3 contains 15 residues. V gave up 5 bases and J gave up 3 bases, with 14 bases separating them. The DNA of the CDR3 is TGTGCCAGCAGTCCAGGACCTGAAGACTACAATGAGCAGTTCTTC. It yields the protein CASSPGPEDYNEQFF.

The CDR3 nucleotides are TGCGCCAGCAGTGAGTCGAGGGGGCAGGGGTCCGAGCAGTACTTC. It translates to CASSESRGQGSEQYF. The J gene is TRBJ2-7, the V gene TRBV10-2; 7 bases agree with TRBD1. Germline V gives CDR1 WSHSY, CDR2 SAAADI. The V gene end was trimmed by 0 bases and the J gene end by 6 bases; junction bases not matched to a gene: 8. The CDR3 runs 15 residues.

The chain uses TRBV4-1 and TRBJ1-2; D perhaps matches TRBD1 (5 bases). V was shortened by 4 bases and J by 4 bases, with 19 bases between the two germline ends. The CDR3 length is 16 residues. Germline V gives CDR1 MGHRA, CDR2 YSYEKL. The CDR3 loop is CASSRGVETSPYGYTF. CDR3 nucleotide sequence: TGCGCCAGCAGCCGGGGGGTTGAAACATCCCCCTATGGCTACACCTTC.

This clone was counted a few times. The chain links TRBV5-3 to TRBJ2-7; D may correspond to TRBD1 or TRBD2 (5 bases each). TRBV5-3 is an ORF, with its function uncertain. The V and J ends lost 3 bases and 3 bases respectively, with 16 bases between them. The CDR3 has 15 residues. The CDR3 sequence is CARSWGSGRYYEQYF. The CDR3, as DNA: TGTGCCAGAAGCTGGGGGAGTGGGCGTTACTACGAGCAGTACTTC.

To note about this clone: The germline gene is not matched at one end of the junction; a read error may be the cause. The chain joins TRBV19 to TRBJ1-1; weak D call: TRBD1 (6 bases). This CDR3 has 13 amino acids. Germline CDR1 LNHDA, CDR2 SQIVND (reference sequence). The CDR3 bases are TGTGCCAGCAGTAGACAGGCGAACACTGAAGCTTTCTTT. This codes for CASSRQANTEAFF.

V gene TRBV7-3 combines with J gene TRBJ2-6; D uncertain. V lost 1 base and J 0 bases, leaving 10 bases between the germline ends. CDR3 size: 17 residues. Germline CDR1 and CDR2: SGHTA and FQGTGA. CDR3 DNA sequence: TGTGCCAGCAGCTTAATTCAGACTCACTCTGGGGCCAACGTCCTGACTTTC. Amino acids: CASSLIQTHSGANVLTF.

This chain uses TRBV18 with TRBJ2-7; D remains unclear. The V and J ends lost 3 bases and 3 bases respectively, with 18 bases between them. This CDR3 spans 16 amino acids. Germline lookup yields CDR1 KGHSH and CDR2 LQKENI. CDR3 DNA: TGTGCCAGCTCACCCCGATCTCCCTCTACGAACTACGAGCAGTACTTC. It encodes CASSPRSPSTNYEQYF. Together with reference TRBV18 and TRBJ2-7, the CDR3 gives the full variable domain: NAGVMQNPRHLVRRRGQEARLRCSPMKGHSHVYWYRQLPEEGLKFMVYLQKENIIDESGMPKERFSAEFPKEGPSILRIQQVVRGDSAAYFCASSPRSPSTNYEQYFGPGTRLTVT.

In its sample, this clone was seen a few times. The V and J genes are TRBV12-3 or TRBV12-4 and TRBJ2-1; D uncertain. CDR3 length: 13 residues. V gave up 5 bases and J gave up 7 bases, with 12 bases separating them. DNA of the CDR3: TGTGCCAGCAGTCCCCAAGATTATAATGAGCAGTTCTTC. This translates into CASSPQDYNEQFF.

The rearrangement joins TRBV2 to TRBJ1-4; 8 nucleotides line up with TRBD1. Losses at the gene ends were 6 bases for V and 3 bases for J; bases not matched to a gene: 6. The germline V gene encodes CDR1 SNHLY and CDR2 FYNNEI. CDR3 size: 15 residues. This CDR3 is CASSRNRGANEKLFF. The DNA of the CDR3 is TGTGCCAGCAGCCGAAACAGGGGGGCTAATGAAAAACTGTTTTTT.

The chain joins TRBV28 to TRBJ2-3, with D possibly being TRBD1 (6 bases). This CDR3 region has 14 residues. Germline V CDR1 and CDR2: MDHEN, SYDVKM. V was trimmed by 6 bases and J by 0 bases, leaving 10 bases between them. The CDR3, as DNA: TGTGCCAGCAGGGGGACACCTAGCACAGATACGCAGTATTTT. This gives the protein CASRGTPSTDTQYF.

This chain uses TRBV19 with TRBJ2-1; 13 bases are shared with TRBD2. Germline V gene lookup returns CDR1 LNHDA and CDR2 SQIVND (reference sequence). CDR3 size: 15 residues. Trimming took 3 bases from V and 12 from J; bases not matched to a gene: 8. Written as DNA, the CDR3 is TGTGCCAGTAGTATTGGGACTAGCGGGAAAGGGGCGCAGTTCTTC. Encoded protein: CASSIGTSGKGAQFF.

The chain has TRBV7-3 and TRBJ2-6; D is perhaps TRBD2 (6 bases). Germline values: CDR1 SGHTA, CDR2 FQGTGA. Deletions cut 2 bases from V and 1 base from J, with 12 bases between. CDR3 length equals 17 residues. The CDR3 DNA is TGTGCCAGCAGCTTACACGGGAGTAGATCTGGGGCCAACGTCCTGACTTTC. It specifies CASSLHGSRSGANVLTF.